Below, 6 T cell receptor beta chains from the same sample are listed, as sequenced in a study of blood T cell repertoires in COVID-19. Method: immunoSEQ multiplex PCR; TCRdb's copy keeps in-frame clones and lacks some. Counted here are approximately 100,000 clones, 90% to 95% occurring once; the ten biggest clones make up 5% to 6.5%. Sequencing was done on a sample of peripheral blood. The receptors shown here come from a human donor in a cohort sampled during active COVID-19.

CDR3: CASSYDGDHYGYTF. CDR3 DNA: TGTGCCAGCAGTTACGACGGGGATCACTATGGCTACACCTTC. This rearrangement joins TRBV6-2 or TRBV6-3 to TRBJ1-2; unclear D gene. This CDR3 has 14 residues. Germline values: CDR1 MNHEY, CDR2 SVGEGT. V gave up 2 bases and J gave up 3 bases, with 10 bases separating them.

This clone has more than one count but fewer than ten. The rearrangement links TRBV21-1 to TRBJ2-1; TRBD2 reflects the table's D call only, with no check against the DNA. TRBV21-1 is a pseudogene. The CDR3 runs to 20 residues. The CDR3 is CASSKGISGRAKNTYNEQFF. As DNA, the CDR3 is TGTGCCAGCAGCAAAGGGATTAGCGGGAGGGCCAAAAATACTTACAATGAGCAGTTCTTC.

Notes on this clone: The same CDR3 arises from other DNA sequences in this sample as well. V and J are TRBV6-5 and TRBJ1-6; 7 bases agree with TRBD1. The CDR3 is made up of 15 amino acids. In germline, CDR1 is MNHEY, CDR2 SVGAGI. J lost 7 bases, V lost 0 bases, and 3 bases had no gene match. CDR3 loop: CASSYSRQGNSPLHF. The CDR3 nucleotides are TGTGCCAGCAGTTACTCTAGACAGGGAAATTCACCCCTCCACTTT.

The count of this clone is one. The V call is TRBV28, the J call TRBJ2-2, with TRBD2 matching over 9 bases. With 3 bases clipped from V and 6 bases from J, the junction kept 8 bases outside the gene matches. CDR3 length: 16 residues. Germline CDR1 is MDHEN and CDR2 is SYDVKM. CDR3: CASSFNAGGNAGELFF. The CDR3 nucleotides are TGTGCCAGCAGTTTCAACGCGGGAGGGAATGCCGGGGAGCTGTTTTTT.

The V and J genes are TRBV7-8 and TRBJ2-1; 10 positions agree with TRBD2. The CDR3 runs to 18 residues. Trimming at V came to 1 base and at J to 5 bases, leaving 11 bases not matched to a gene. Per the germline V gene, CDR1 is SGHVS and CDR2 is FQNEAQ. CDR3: CASSLEGLAGDFDNEQFF. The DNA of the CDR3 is TGTGCCAGCAGCTTAGAAGGGCTAGCGGGAGATTTCGACAATGAGCAGTTCTTC.

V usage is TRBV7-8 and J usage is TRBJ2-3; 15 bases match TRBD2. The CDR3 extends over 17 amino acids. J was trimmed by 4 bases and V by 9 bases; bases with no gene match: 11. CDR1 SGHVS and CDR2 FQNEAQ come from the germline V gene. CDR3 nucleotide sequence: TGTGCCAGACGGACTAGCGGGAGGGCTTATACATCAGATACGCAGTATTTT. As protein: CARRTSGRAYTSDTQYF.